This T cell receptor beta chain was documented in a study of post-analysis software for immune sequencing data. Per germline, CDR1 DFQATT and CDR2 SNEGSKA (reference sequence). J gave up 6 bases and V 6 bases, and 8 bases lay outside the gene matches. This CDR3 spans 14 amino acids. Details on this clonotype: Its specificity is unknown.

The authors incorporated unique molecular identifiers into the TCR beta cDNA libraries. Using its own MiXCR run on the PCR reads, TCRdb lists one record per CDR3 protein. The repertoire includes around 710,000 distinct CDR3 sequences, about 45% of them detected once, and roughly 4.9% sits in the top ten. Regarding the study as a whole: Controls' normalized Chao1 diversity significantly exceeded that of multiple sclerosis patients. TRBV5-6, TRBV5-1 and TRBV20-1 were among a few TRBV segments more frequent in patients than controls.

The origin of this receptor is a girl between 10 and 17 years old with multiple sclerosis. The material sequenced was blood. The V call is TRBV20-1, the J call TRBJ1-1; TRBD1 matches at 12 bases. The DNA of the CDR3 is TGCAGTGCGGACCCGGGACAGGGGGCCCCTGAAGCTTTCTTT. This gives the protein CSADPGQGAPEAFF.